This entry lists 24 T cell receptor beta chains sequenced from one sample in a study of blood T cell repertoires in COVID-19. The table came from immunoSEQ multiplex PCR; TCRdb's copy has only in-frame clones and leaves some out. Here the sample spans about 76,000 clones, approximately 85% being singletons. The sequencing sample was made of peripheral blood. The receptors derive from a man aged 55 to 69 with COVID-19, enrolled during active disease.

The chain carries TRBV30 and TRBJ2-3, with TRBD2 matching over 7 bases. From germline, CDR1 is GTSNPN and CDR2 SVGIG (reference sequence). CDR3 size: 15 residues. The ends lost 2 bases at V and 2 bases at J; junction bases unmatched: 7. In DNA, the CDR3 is TGTGCCTGGAGTAGGCTAGCGGACAACACAGATACGCAGTATTTT. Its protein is CAWSRLADNTDTQYF.

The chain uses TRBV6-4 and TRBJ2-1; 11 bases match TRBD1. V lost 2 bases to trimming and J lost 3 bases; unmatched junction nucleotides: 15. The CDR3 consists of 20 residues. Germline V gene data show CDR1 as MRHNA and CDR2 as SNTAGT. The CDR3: CASSDPWRGQGDSGYNEQFF. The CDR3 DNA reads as TGTGCCAGCAGTGACCCGTGGAGGGGACAGGGGGATAGCGGCTACAATGAGCAGTTCTTC.

In DNA form, the CDR3 reads TGTGCCAGCAGCCAAGTGGACACCAATCAGCCCCAGCATTTT. This gives the protein CASSQVDTNQPQHF. The genes are TRBV4-2 and TRBJ1-5; weak D call: TRBD1 (5 bases). The CDR3 is 14 residues long. Germline values: CDR1 LGHNA, CDR2 YNFKEQ. V dropped 1 base and J dropped 3 bases, with 7 bases sitting between them.

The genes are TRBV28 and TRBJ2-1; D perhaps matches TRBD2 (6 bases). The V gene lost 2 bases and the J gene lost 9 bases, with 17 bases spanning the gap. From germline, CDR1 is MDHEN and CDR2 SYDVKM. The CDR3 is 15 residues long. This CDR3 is CASSLPMTSGAEQFF. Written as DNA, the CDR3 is TGTGCCAGCAGTTTACCCATGACTAGTGGGGCTGAGCAGTTCTTC.

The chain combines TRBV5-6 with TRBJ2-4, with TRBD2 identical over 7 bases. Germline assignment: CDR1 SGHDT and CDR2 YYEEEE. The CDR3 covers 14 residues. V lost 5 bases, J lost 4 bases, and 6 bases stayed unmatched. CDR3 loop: CASRAGRGKNIQYF. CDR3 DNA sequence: TGTGCCAGCAGGGCGGGGCGGGGGAAAAACATTCAGTACTTC.

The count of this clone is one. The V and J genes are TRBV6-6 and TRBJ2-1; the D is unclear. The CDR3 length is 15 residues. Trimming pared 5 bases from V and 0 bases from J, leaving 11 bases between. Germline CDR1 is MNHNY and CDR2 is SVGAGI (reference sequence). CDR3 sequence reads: CASSASESSYNEQFF. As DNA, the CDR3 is TGTGCCAGCAGTGCCTCGGAGAGCTCCTACAATGAGCAGTTCTTC.

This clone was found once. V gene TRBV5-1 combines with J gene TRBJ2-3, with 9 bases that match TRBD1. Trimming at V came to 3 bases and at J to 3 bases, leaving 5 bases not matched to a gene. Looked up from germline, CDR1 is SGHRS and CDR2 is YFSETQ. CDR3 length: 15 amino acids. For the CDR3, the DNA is TGCGCCAGCAGCTCTACAGGGGGCGGAACAGATACGCAGTATTTT. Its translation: CASSSTGGGTDTQYF.

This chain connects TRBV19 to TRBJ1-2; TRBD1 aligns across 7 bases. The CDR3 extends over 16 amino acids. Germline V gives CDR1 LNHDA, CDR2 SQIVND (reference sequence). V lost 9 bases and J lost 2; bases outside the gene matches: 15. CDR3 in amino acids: CASSLATGTVNYGYTF. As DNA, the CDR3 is TGTGCCAGCAGTCTAGCCACCGGGACAGTAAACTATGGCTACACCTTC.

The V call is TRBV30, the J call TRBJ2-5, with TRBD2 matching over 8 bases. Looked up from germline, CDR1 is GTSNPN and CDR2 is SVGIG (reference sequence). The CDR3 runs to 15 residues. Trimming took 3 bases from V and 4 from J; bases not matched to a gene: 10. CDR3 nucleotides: TGTGCCTGGAGGGCCCGGATGCTAGCGGGAGAGACCCAGTACTTC. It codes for CAWRARMLAGETQYF.

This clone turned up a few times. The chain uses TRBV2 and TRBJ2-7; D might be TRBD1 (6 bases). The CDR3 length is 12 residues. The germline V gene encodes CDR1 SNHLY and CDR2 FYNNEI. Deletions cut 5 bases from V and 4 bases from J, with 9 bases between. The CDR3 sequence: CASSTDRYEQYF. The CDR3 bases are TGTGCCAGCAGTACAGACAGGTACGAGCAGTACTTC. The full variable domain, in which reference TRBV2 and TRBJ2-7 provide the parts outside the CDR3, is EPEVTQTPSHQVTQMGQEVILRCVPISNHLYFYWYRQILGQKVEFLVSFYNNEISEKSEIFDDQFSVERPDGSNFTLKIRSTKLEDSAMYFCASSTDRYEQYFGPGTRLTVT.

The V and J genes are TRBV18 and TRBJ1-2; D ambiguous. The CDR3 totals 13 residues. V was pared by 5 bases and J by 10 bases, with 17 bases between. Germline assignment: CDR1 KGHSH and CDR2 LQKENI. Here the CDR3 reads CASSSVEGQDYTF. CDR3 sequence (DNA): TGTGCCAGCTCATCTGTAGAGGGTCAAGACTACACCTTC.

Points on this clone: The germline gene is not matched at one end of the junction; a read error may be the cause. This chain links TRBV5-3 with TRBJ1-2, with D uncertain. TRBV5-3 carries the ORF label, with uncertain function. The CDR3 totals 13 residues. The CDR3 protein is CARRFPGSYGYTF. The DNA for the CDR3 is TGTGCCAGACGCTTCCCGGGTTCCTATGGCTACACCTTC.

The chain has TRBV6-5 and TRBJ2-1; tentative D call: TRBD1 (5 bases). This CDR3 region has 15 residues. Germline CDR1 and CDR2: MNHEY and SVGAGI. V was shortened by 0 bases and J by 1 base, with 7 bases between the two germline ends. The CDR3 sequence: CASSYSYRSYNEQFF. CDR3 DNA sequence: TGTGCCAGCAGTTACTCGTACAGGTCCTACAATGAGCAGTTCTTC.

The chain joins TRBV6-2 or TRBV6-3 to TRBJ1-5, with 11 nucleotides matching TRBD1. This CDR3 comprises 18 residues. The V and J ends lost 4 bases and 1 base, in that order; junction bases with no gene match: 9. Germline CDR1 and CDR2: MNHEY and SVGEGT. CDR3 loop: CASSFTRTGGLSNQPQHF. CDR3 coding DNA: TGTGCCAGCAGTTTTACGCGGACAGGGGGCTTGAGCAATCAGCCCCAGCATTTT.

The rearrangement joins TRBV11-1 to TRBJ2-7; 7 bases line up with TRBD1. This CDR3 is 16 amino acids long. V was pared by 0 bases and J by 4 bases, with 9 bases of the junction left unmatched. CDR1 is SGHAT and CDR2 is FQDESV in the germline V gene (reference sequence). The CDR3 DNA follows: TGTGCCAGCAGCTTAGCGTTCTCGGCACAGGGGTACGAGCAGTACTTC. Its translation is CASSLAFSAQGYEQYF.

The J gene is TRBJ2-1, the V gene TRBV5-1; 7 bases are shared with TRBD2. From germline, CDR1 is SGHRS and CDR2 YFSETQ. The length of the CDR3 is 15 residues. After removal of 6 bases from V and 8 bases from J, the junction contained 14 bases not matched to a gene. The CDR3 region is CASKITSDGVDEQFF. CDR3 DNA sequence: TGCGCCAGCAAAATAACTAGCGATGGGGTAGATGAGCAGTTCTTC. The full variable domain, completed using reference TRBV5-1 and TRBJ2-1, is KAGVTQTPRYLIKTRGQQVTLSCSPISGHRSVSWYQQTPGQGLQFLFEYFSETQRNKGNFPGRFSGRQFSNSRSEMNVSTLELGDSALYLCASKITSDGVDEQFFGPGTRLTVL.

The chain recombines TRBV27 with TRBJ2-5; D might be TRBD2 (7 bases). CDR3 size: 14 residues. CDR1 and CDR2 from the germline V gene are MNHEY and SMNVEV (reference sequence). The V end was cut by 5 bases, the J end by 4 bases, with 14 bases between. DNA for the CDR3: TGTGCCAGCAGTCCCCGGGGAGGGGGAGAGACCCAGTACTTC. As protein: CASSPRGGGETQYF.

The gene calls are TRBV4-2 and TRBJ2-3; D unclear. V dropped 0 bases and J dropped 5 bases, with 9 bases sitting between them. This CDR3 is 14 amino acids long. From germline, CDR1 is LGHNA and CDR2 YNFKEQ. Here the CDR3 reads CASSQEESQDTQYF. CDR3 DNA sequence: TGTGCCAGCAGCCAAGAGGAGTCCCAAGATACGCAGTATTTT.

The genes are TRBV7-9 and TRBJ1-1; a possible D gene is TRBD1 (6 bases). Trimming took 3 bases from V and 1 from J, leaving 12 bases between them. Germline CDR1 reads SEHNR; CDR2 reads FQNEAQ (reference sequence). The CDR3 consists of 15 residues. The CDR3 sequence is CASSFTGKGNTEAFF. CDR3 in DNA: TGTGCCAGCAGCTTCACAGGGAAGGGGAACACTGAAGCTTTCTTT.

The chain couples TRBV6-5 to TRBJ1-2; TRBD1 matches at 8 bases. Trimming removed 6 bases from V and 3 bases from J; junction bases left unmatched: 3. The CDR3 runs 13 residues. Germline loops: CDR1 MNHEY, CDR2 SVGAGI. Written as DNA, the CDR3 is TGTGCCAGCAGCCCGGACAGGGACTATGGCTACACCTTC. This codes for CASSPDRDYGYTF.

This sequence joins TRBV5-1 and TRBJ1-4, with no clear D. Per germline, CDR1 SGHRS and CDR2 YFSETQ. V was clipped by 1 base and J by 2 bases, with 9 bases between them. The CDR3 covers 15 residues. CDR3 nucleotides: TGCGCCAGCAGCTTGCTCGGGGTGACTAATGAAAAACTGTTTTTT. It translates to CASSLLGVTNEKLFF.

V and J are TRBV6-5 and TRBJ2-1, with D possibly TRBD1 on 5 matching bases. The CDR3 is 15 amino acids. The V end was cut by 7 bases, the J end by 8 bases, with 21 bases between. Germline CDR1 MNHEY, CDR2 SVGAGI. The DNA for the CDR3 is TGTGCCAGCACCCCTGACAGCGCTTTATCATATGAGCAGTTCTTC. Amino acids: CASTPDSALSYEQFF.

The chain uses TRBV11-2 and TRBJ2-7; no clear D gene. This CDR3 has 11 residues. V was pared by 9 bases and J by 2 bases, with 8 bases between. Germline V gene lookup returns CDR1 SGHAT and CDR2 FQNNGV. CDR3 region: CASQATYEQYF. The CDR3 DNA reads TGTGCCAGTCAGGCAACCTACGAGCAGTACTTC.

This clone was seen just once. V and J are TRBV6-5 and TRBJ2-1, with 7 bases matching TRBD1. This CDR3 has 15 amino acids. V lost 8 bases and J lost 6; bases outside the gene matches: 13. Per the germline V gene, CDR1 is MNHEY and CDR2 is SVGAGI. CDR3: CASGFGTAVPNEQFF. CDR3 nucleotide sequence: TGTGCCAGCGGGTTCGGGACAGCGGTTCCCAATGAGCAGTTCTTC.